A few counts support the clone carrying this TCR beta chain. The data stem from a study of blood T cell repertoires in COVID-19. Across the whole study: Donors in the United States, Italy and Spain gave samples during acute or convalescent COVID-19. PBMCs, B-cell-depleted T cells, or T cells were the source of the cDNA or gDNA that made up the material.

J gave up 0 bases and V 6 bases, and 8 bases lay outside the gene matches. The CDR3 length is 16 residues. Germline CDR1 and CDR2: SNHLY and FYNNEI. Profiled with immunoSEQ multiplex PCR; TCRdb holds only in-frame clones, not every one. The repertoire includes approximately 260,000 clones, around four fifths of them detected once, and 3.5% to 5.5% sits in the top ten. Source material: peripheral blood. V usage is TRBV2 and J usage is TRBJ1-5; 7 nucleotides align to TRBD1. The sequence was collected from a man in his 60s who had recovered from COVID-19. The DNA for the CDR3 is TGTGCCAGCAGCCGGGACAGACTTTATAGCAATCAGCCCCAGCATTTT. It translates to CASSRDRLYSNQPQHF.